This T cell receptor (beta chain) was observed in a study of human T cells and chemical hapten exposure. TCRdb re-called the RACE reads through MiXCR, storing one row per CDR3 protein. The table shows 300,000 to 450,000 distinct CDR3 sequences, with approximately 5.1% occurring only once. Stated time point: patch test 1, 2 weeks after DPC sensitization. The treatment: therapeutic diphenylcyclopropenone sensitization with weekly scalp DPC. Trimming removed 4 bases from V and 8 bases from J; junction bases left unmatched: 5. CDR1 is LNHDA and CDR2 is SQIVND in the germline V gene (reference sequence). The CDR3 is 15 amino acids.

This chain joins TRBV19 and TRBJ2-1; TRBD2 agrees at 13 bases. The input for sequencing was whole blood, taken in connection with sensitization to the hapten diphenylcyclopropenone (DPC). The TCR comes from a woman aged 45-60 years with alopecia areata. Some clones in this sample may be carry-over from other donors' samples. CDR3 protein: CASSRLAGGGDEQFF. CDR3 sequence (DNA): TGTGCCAGTAGTAGACTAGCGGGAGGCGGGGATGAGCAGTTCTTC.